A single T cell receptor beta chain is shown here with its context. The data were taken from a study of blood T cell repertoires in COVID-19. Study in general: Sample material is recorded as cDNA or gDNA derived from T cells, B-cell-depleted T cells, or PBMCs.

This table comes from immunoSEQ multiplex PCR, and its TCRdb copy is limited to in-frame clones, with some not included. The table has around 260,000 clones, approximately 83% seen once; the top ten hold approximately 4%. Across about two dozen US areas, participants ranged in age from about 18 to 90 years. Input material: PBMCs or T cells enriched from blood (not recorded which). The source is a woman aged 30 to 39 who had recovered from COVID-19.

CDR3 residues: CASRPQTATDTQYF. For the CDR3, the DNA is TGTGCCAGCAGGCCTCAGACAGCGACAGATACGCAGTATTTT. The chain carries TRBV28 and TRBJ2-3; possibly TRBD1 for D (5 bases). CDR3 length equals 14 residues. V lost 6 bases and J lost 3, with 13 bases in between. In germline, CDR1 is MDHEN, CDR2 SYDVKM.